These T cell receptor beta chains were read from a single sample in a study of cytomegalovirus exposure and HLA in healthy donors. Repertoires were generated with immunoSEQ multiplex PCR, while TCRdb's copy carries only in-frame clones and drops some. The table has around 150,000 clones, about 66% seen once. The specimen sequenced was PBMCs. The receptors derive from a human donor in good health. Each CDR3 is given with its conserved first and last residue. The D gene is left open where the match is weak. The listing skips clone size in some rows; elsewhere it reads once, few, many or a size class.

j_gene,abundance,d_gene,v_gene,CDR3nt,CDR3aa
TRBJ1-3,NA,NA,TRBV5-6,TGTGCCAGCAGCGGGGGGGCCTCCGCCACCATATATTTT,CASSGGASATIYF
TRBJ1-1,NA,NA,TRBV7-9,TGTGCCAGCAGCTTAGAGAGGGGAGGCACTGAAGCTTTCTTT,CASSLERGGTEAFF
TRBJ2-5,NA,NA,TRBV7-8,TGTGCCAGCAGCTTAGGGCAGGGGTTTCGGAAGACCCAGTACTTC,CASSLGQGFRKTQYF
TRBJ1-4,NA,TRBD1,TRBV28,TGTGCCAGCAGAGACAGGGCCAGGGATGAAAAACTGTTTTTT,CASRDRARDEKLFF
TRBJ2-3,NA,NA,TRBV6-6,TGTGCCAGCATCAACGGGATATCAGATACGCAGTATTTT,CASINGISDTQYF
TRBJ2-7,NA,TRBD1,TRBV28,TGTGCCAGCAGCCTTGGACAGGGCACATACGAGCAGTACTTC,CASSLGQGTYEQYF
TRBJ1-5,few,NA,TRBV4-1,TGCGCCAGCAGCCAAGTGGGGGCAGGGACTCAGCCCCAGCATTTT,CASSQVGAGTQPQHF
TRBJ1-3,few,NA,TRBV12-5,TGTGCTAGTGGTCCTTACTCGGGGGGGAACACCATATATTTT,CASGPYSGGNTIYF
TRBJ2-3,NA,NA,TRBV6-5,TGTGCCAGCAGTTCCTACAGAGAAACAGATACGCAGTATTTT,CASSSYRETDTQYF
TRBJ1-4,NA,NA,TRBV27,TGTGCCACCGACTCAGGGAGGGGACGGGATGAAAAACTGTTTTTT,CATDSGRGRDEKLFF
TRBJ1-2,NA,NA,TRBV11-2,TGTGCCAGCCGCTTAGGCAGGCGCACTAACTATGGCTACACCTTC,CASRLGRRTNYGYTF
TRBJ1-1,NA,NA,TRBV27,TGTGCCAGCAGTTTAGGGGGGGCTGAAGCTTTCTTT,CASSLGGAEAFF
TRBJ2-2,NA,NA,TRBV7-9,TGTGCCAGCAGCTTAGACCAGGGCGGAACCGGGGAGCTGTTTTTT,CASSLDQGGTGELFF
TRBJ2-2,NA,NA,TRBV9,TGTGCCAGCAGCGTAGTAGGAGGGAAGAACACCGGGGAGCTGTTTTTT,CASSVVGGKNTGELFF
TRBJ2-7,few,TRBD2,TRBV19,TGTGCCAGTAGCCTATCCCTAGCGGGAGAAGTGGATTACGAGCAGTACTTC,CASSLSLAGEVDYEQYF
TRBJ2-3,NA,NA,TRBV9,TGTGCCAGCAGCGTAGGAGAGGGGGGGAACTTCGCAGATACGCAGTATTTT,CASSVGEGGNFADTQYF
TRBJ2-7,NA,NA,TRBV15,TGTGCCACCAGCTTACGTGGGGACAACTCCTACGAGCAGTACTTC,CATSLRGDNSYEQYF
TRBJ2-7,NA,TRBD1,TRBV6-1,TGTGCCAGCAGTGATTGGACAGGGGACCGCGAGCAGTACTTC,CASSDWTGDREQYF
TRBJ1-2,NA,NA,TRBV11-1,TGTGCCAGCACCACATTCCATGGCTACACCTTC,CASTTFHGYTF
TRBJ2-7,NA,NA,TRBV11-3,TGTGCCAGCAGCTCAGGGTCCCACGAGCAGTACTTC,CASSSGSHEQYF
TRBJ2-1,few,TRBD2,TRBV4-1,TGCGCCAGCAGCCAAGATAATTTAGCGGGAGACGACACCTACAATGAGCAGTTCTTC,CASSQDNLAGDDTYNEQFF
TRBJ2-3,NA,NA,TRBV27,TGTGCCAGCAGTTTATCTCCCGGTAGCCCCTACCGGGCAGATACGCAGTATTTT,CASSLSPGSPYRADTQYF
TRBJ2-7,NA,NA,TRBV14,TGTGCCAGCAGCGCGACAATTTCCTCCTACGAGCAGTACTTC,CASSATISSYEQYF
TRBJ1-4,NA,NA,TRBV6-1,TGTGCCAGCAGTGAACAAGGAGCCAGTGAAAAACTGTTTTTT,CASSEQGASEKLFF
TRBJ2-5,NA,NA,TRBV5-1,TGCGCCAGCACCCAGACAAGCCAAGAGACCCAGTACTTC,CASTQTSQETQYF
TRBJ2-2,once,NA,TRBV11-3,TGTGCCAGCAGCTTAGCCAGGACAACCGGGGAGCTGTTTTTT,CASSLARTTGELFF
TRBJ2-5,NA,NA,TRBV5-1,TGCGCCAGCAGCTTGGTTGCAGGTATGGAGACCCAGTACTTC,CASSLVAGMETQYF
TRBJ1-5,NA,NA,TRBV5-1,TGCGCCAGCAGCGCCACGGGACAAAATCAGCCCCAGCATTTT,CASSATGQNQPQHF
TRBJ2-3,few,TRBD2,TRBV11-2,TGTGCCAGCAGCTTAGGCGGGGGAAGCACAGATACGCAGTATTTT,CASSLGGGSTDTQYF